This T cell receptor beta chain was retrieved from a study of Graves' ophthalmopathy and Graves' hyperthyroidism. Study results and caveats: At about 69% sensitivity and 72.22% specificity, the model predicted progression of the ophthalmopathy. Most thyroid clonotypes with frequency above 0.001 were detected in blood too. A 13-signature model separated ophthalmopathy from stable hyperthyroidism, reaching 87.88% sensitivity and under 82% specificity cross-validated.

TCR beta CDR3 regions were amplified from RNA transcripts. RT-PCR in the first round used HTBI primers; a second-round multiplex PCR followed. TCRdb analysed the multiplex PCR reads with MiXCR anew, one entry per CDR3 protein. Seen here are about 740,000 distinct CDR3 sequences, approximately 40% observed once, and the top ten hold approximately 46%. V lost 5 bases, J lost 7 bases, and 15 bases lay in between. In germline, CDR1 is SEHNR, CDR2 FQNEAQ (reference sequence). The CDR3 is 13 residues long. This clonotype was found many times. The antigen is unknown. The receptor was derived from an adult man with Graves' ophthalmopathy. Sequencing was done on a sample of peripheral blood. This sequence joins TRBV7-9 and TRBJ2-7; the D is unclear. CDR3 amino acids: CASSRRTVGEQYF. CDR3 coding DNA: TGTGCCAGCAGCCGACGTACAGTGGGGGAGCAGTACTTC.